Here is one T cell receptor beta chain with its context. Its antigen is as yet unknown. Other DNA variants within this sample encode the same CDR3. This record belongs to a study of shared clonotypes between healthy human individuals. Study-wide points: Naive subsets usually exceeded memory subsets in estimated richness.

Sequenced by immunoSEQ multiplex PCR; TCRdb stores in-frame clones only, minus some. The sample carries approximately 1,500,000 clones, approximately 98% recorded once. CDR1 SGHNT and CDR2 YYREEE come from the germline V gene (reference sequence). This CDR3 contains 14 residues. The ends were cut back, 1 base at V and 3 bases at J, with 7 bases in the middle. Specimen: naive CD4+ T cells sorted from blood. The subset was: CD45RA+ positively selected. This TCR derives from a man in his thirties or forties in good health. The chain carries TRBV5-4 and TRBJ2-2, with D uncertain. The DNA for the CDR3 is TGTGCCAGCAGCTTGCCTGGGGACACCGGGGAGCTGTTTTTT. This gives the protein CASSLPGDTGELFF.